The present entry profiles one T cell receptor (beta chain) with its context. The source of the sample is a study of blood T cell repertoires in COVID-19. As for the study in general: COVID-19 samples collected from the United States, Italy and Spain covered acute and convalescent phases. PBMCs, B-cell-depleted T cells, or T cells were the source of the cDNA or gDNA that made up the material.

Assay: immunoSEQ multiplex PCR; the TCRdb copy retains only in-frame clones and omits some. The sample records about 200,000 clones, about nine tenths being singletons. This CDR3 has 18 residues. Germline CDR1 SGHRS, CDR2 YFSETQ. V shed 4 bases and J 2 bases; nucleotides not matched to a gene: 15. The J gene is TRBJ2-7, the V gene TRBV5-1; TRBD1 aligns across 10 bases. Source material: peripheral blood. The TCR comes from a man in his 60s who had recovered from COVID-19. In DNA, the CDR3 is TGCGCCAGCAGCGCGGCCGGGACAGGGGATCTTTATCCCTACGAGCAGTACTTC. Its translation: CASSAAGTGDLYPYEQYF.